Below are 32 T cell receptor beta chains sequenced from a single sample in a study of blood T cell repertoires in COVID-19. Assay: immunoSEQ multiplex PCR; the TCRdb copy retains only in-frame clones and omits some. The sample shows roughly 200,000 clones, around 85% of them seen only once. Sequenced: peripheral blood. These receptors were obtained from a man over 45 who had recovered from COVID-19.

The chain recombines TRBV27 with TRBJ2-5; perhaps TRBD2 as D (5 bases). The CDR3 is 15 amino acids. V lost 0 bases, J lost 5 bases, and 13 bases lay in between. Germline V CDR1 and CDR2: MNHEY, SMNVEV (reference sequence). The CDR3 reads CASSLSFGVMETQYF. The CDR3, as DNA: TGTGCCAGCAGTTTATCGTTCGGGGTCATGGAGACCCAGTACTTC.

The chain uses TRBV2 and TRBJ2-5; weak D call: TRBD2 (6 bases). Trimming removed 6 bases from V and 5 bases from J, with 19 bases in between. From germline, CDR1 is SNHLY and CDR2 FYNNEI. There are 15 residues in the CDR3. CDR3 amino acids: CASRVTGTPWETQYF. In DNA form, the CDR3 reads TGTGCCAGCAGAGTTACCGGGACTCCATGGGAGACCCAGTACTTC. Together with reference TRBV2 and TRBJ2-5, the CDR3 gives the full variable domain: EPEVTQTPSHQVTQMGQEVILRCVPISNHLYFYWYRQILGQKVEFLVSFYNNEISEKSEIFDDQFSVERPDGSNFTLKIRSTKLEDSAMYFCASRVTGTPWETQYFGPGTRLLVL.

The rearrangement uses TRBV7-3 and TRBJ2-7; TRBD1 aligns across 9 bases. The trim removed 5 bases at V and 7 bases at J, leaving 12 bases unmatched. Per the germline V gene, CDR1 is SGHTA and CDR2 is FQGTGA. This CDR3 is 15 amino acids long. This CDR3 is CASSHPRDRANEQYF. CDR3 DNA: TGTGCCAGCAGCCACCCCCGGGACAGGGCGAATGAGCAGTACTTC.

This chain connects TRBV21-1 to TRBJ2-1; TRBD1, the D gene given by the table, was not confirmed from the DNA. TRBV21-1 is marked as a pseudogene. This CDR3 has 14 amino acids. The chain's CDR3 is CASSNPVSYNEQFF. CDR3 DNA: TGTGCCAGCAGCAATCCAGTCTCCTACAATGAGCAGTTCTTC.

This clone appeared once. The chain recombines TRBV7-2 with TRBJ2-2; 10 nucleotides agree with TRBD2. The germline gives CDR1 SGHTA, CDR2 FQGNSA. Trimming took 4 bases from V and 6 from J; bases not matched to a gene: 8. CDR3 length: 16 residues. In nucleotides, the CDR3 is TGTGCCAGCAGCTCCTCGGGACTAGCGTCCGCCGGGGAGCTGTTTTTT. The encoded protein is CASSSSGLASAGELFF.

This chain links TRBV7-3 with TRBJ2-4, with a tentative D call TRBD1 (7 bases). V lost 5 bases and J 3 bases, leaving 14 bases between the germline ends. The CDR3 length is 15 residues. Germline V gene lookup returns CDR1 SGHTA and CDR2 FQGTGA. Written as DNA, the CDR3 is TGTGCCAGCAGCCCAGGGGGGCCACTCAAAAACATTCAGTACTTC. Its translation: CASSPGGPLKNIQYF.

V gene TRBV30 combines with J gene TRBJ2-5, with 8 bases matching TRBD2. The CDR3 is 15 amino acids. Germline V CDR1 and CDR2: GTSNPN, SVGIG (reference sequence). Trimming at V came to 5 bases and at J to 4 bases, leaving 12 bases not matched to a gene. Here the CDR3 reads CAWVGGLAGGETQYF. CDR3 coding DNA: TGTGCCTGGGTGGGTGGCCTAGCGGGCGGAGAGACCCAGTACTTC.

The chain employs TRBV27 and TRBJ2-7; TRBD1 aligns across 7 bases. Germline V gene sequence: CDR1 MNHEY, CDR2 SMNVEV (reference sequence). CDR3 size: 14 residues. V was clipped by 5 bases and J by 6 bases; unmatched bases: 10. The CDR3 spells CASSPRPSGGEQYF. The CDR3 DNA follows: TGTGCCAGCAGTCCCCGGCCCTCAGGGGGCGAGCAGTACTTC.

In this sample, this clone turned up a few times. The chain carries TRBV20-1 and TRBJ1-2; D gene unclear. CDR3 length: 11 amino acids. CDR1 is DFQATT and CDR2 is SNEGSKA in the germline V gene (reference sequence). V was pared by 6 bases and J by 0 bases, with 5 bases between. The CDR3, as DNA: TGCAGTGCACAGACTAACTATGGCTACACCTTC. As protein: CSAQTNYGYTF.

The rearrangement links TRBV20-1 to TRBJ2-7; TRBD1 agrees at 7 bases. The germline gives CDR1 DFQATT, CDR2 SNEGSKA (reference sequence). The CDR3 runs to 11 residues. J gave up 5 bases and V 5 bases, and 3 bases lay outside the gene matches. CDR3 sequence: CSAGTADEQYF. DNA of the CDR3: TGCAGTGCTGGGACAGCCGACGAGCAGTACTTC.

The chain joins TRBV19 to TRBJ1-5; no reliable D call. The CDR3 extends over 15 amino acids. CDR1 is LNHDA and CDR2 is SQIVND in the germline V gene (reference sequence). Deletions cut 6 bases from V and 1 base from J, with 13 bases between. CDR3 residues: CASRAGRRSNQPQHF. Here the CDR3 DNA reads TGTGCCAGTAGGGCGGGAAGAAGAAGCAATCAGCCCCAGCATTTT. Full variable domain (missing parts from reference TRBV19 and TRBJ1-5): DGGITQSPKYLFRKEGQNVTLSCEQNLNHDAMYWYRQDPGQGLRLIYYSQIVNDFQKGDIAEGYSVSREKKESFPLTVTSAQKNPTAFYLCASRAGRRSNQPQHFGDGTRLSIL.

The chain has TRBV10-3 and TRBJ2-3, with unresolved D. Per the germline V gene, CDR1 is ENHRY and CDR2 is SYGVKD. V lost 4 bases to trimming and J lost 6 bases, with 11 bases between them. This CDR3 comprises 13 residues. CDR3 bases: TGTGCCATCAGTGGGTCCTCCAGGGATACGCAGTATTTT. Its translation is CAISGSSRDTQYF.

The genes are TRBV5-1 and TRBJ2-2; D is perhaps TRBD2 (6 bases). Trimming removed 2 bases from V and 0 bases from J, with 17 bases in between. Per germline, CDR1 SGHRS and CDR2 YFSETQ. The CDR3 has 18 residues. Written as DNA, the CDR3 is TGCGCCAGCAGCTTTGTTCCAAGCGGGTACGCGAACACCGGGGAGCTGTTTTTT. This encodes CASSFVPSGYANTGELFF.

The CDR3: CASISGTGLYNEQFF. In DNA form, the CDR3 reads TGTGCCAGTATCTCCGGGACAGGGCTCTACAATGAGCAGTTCTTC. The V and J genes are TRBV19 and TRBJ2-1, with 9 bases lining up with TRBD1. J gave up 3 bases and V 7 bases, and 7 bases lay outside the gene matches. Germline V gives CDR1 LNHDA, CDR2 SQIVND (reference sequence). This CDR3 has 15 amino acids.

The chain recombines TRBV6-2 or TRBV6-3 with TRBJ1-6; TRBD1 might be the D (6 bases). The CDR3 has 14 amino acids. Trimming shortened V by 2 bases and J by 10 bases, and 12 bases separated the two germline ends. CDR1 is MNHEY, CDR2 SVGEGT, per germline. CDR3 nucleotide sequence: TGTGCCAGCAGTTACCGGGGGGCAGGATCACCCCTCCACTTT. As protein: CASSYRGAGSPLHF.

The rearrangement links TRBV2 to TRBJ2-5; D is undetermined. V was cut by 2 bases and J by 7 bases, with 5 bases left in between. The CDR3 extends over 11 amino acids. Germline V gives CDR1 SNHLY, CDR2 FYNNEI. For the CDR3, the DNA is TGTGCCAGCAGTGAACTCGGGACCCAGTACTTC. The encoded protein is CASSELGTQYF.

CDR3 sequence reads: CASSFGIIEKTYEQYF. CDR3 sequence (DNA): TGTGCCAGCAGCTTCGGTATTATTGAGAAAACCTACGAGCAGTACTTC. The V call is TRBV7-8, the J call TRBJ2-7; D gene ambiguous. CDR1 and CDR2 (germline): SGHVS, FQNEAQ. There are 16 residues in the CDR3. V was pared by 3 bases and J by 2 bases, with 17 bases between.

V usage is TRBV7-6 and J usage is TRBJ2-3, with a tentative D call TRBD2 (6 bases). V lost 6 bases and J 2 bases, leaving 15 bases between the germline ends. The CDR3 runs 15 residues. CDR1 is SGHVS and CDR2 is FNYEAQ in the germline V gene. The CDR3: CASSKGRRFTDTQYF. Here the CDR3 DNA reads TGTGCCAGCAGTAAGGGGAGGCGATTCACAGATACGCAGTATTTT.

The V and J genes are TRBV7-8 and TRBJ1-5, with D perhaps TRBD1 (5 bases). Germline V gene data show CDR1 as SGHVS and CDR2 as FQNEAQ. The V gene lost 0 bases and the J gene lost 3 bases, with 9 bases spanning the gap. This CDR3 has 15 residues. The CDR3 region has the DNA TGTGCCAGCAGCTTAGCGGGGGGATACAATCAGCCCCAGCATTTT. Protein product: CASSLAGGYNQPQHF.

The chain uses TRBV19 and TRBJ2-4; 14 bases match TRBD2. The length of the CDR3 is 20 residues. Germline V gene lookup returns CDR1 LNHDA and CDR2 SQIVND (reference sequence). V shed 3 bases and J 2 bases; nucleotides not matched to a gene: 12. The CDR3 DNA is TGTGCCAGTAGTATCTTATCGGGACTAGCGGGAGTCAATTCCAAAAACATTCAGTACTTC. Protein: CASSILSGLAGVNSKNIQYF.

The genes are TRBV9 and TRBJ2-2; 7 bases fit TRBD2. The CDR3 consists of 16 residues. The germline CDR1 and CDR2 sequences are SGDLS and YYNGEE. The V segment lost 3 bases and the J segment 3 bases; nucleotides outside the gene matches: 8. This CDR3 reads CASSGEGTGDTGELFF. CDR3 in DNA: TGTGCCAGCAGCGGGGAGGGGACGGGGGACACCGGGGAGCTGTTTTTT.

The chain employs TRBV20-1 and TRBJ2-5, with 7 bases identical to TRBD2. The CDR3 loop spans 11 amino acids. After removal of 6 bases from V and 5 bases from J, the junction contained 3 bases not matched to a gene. The germline gives CDR1 DFQATT, CDR2 SNEGSKA (reference sequence). The CDR3 bases are TGCAGTGCGGTGCGGGAGGAGACCCAGTACTTC. Translating it yields CSAVREETQYF.

Concerning this clone: The junction shows a germline mismatch at one end, possibly a read error. The rearrangement joins TRBV18 to TRBJ2-7, with 12 bases fitting TRBD2. This CDR3 contains 16 residues. In germline, CDR1 is KGHSH, CDR2 LQKENI. The DNA of the CDR3 is TGTGCCAGCTCCGGCGGACTAGCGGGGACCTACGTCCCCCAGGACTTC. This sequence encodes CASSGGLAGTYVPQDF.

The chain carries TRBV6-1 and TRBJ2-3; tentatively, D is TRBD1 (5 bases). CDR1 and CDR2 from the germline V gene are MNHNS and SASEGT. Trimming removed 2 bases from V and 0 bases from J, with 6 bases in between. The CDR3 contains 14 residues. CDR3: CASSEQGSTDTQYF. CDR3 nucleotides: TGTGCCAGCAGTGAACAGGGTAGCACAGATACGCAGTATTTT.

This sequence joins TRBV19 and TRBJ2-1; D uncertain. V was trimmed by 3 bases and J by 5 bases, leaving 8 bases between them. In germline, CDR1 is LNHDA, CDR2 SQIVND (reference sequence). This CDR3 is 13 amino acids long. The CDR3 is CASSIPLNNEQFF. CDR3 DNA: TGTGCCAGTAGTATCCCCTTAAACAATGAGCAGTTCTTC.

The chain recombines TRBV28 with TRBJ1-5; possibly TRBD1 for D (6 bases). V shed 5 bases and J shed 3 bases, with 11 bases lying between them. Germline V gives CDR1 MDHEN, CDR2 SYDVKM. CDR3 size: 14 residues. The CDR3 DNA sequence: TGTGCCAGCAGTCAATACAGGGACAATCAGCCCCAGCATTTT. It translates to CASSQYRDNQPQHF.

The rearrangement joins TRBV18 to TRBJ1-1; 9 nucleotides agree with TRBD1. Per germline, CDR1 KGHSH and CDR2 LQKENI. Trimming at V came to 2 bases and at J to 3 bases, leaving 4 bases not matched to a gene. The CDR3 is 15 residues long. The CDR3 coding sequence is TGTGCCAGCTCACCATCGGGACAGGGTCACACTGAAGCTTTCTTT. This encodes CASSPSGQGHTEAFF. The full variable domain, with the rest looked up from reference TRBV18 and TRBJ1-1, is NAGVMQNPRHLVRRRGQEARLRCSPMKGHSHVYWYRQLPEEGLKFMVYLQKENIIDESGMPKERFSAEFPKEGPSILRIQQVVRGDSAAYFCASSPSGQGHTEAFFGQGTRLTVV.

Here the CDR3 reads CASSRTPAGGSSGANVLTF. The CDR3 DNA reads as TGCGCCAGCAGCCGAACCCCAGCGGGGGGGAGCTCTGGGGCCAACGTCCTGACTTTC. The chain joins TRBV4-1 to TRBJ2-6, with 10 bases matching TRBD2. Germline values: CDR1 MGHRA, CDR2 YSYEKL. CDR3 length: 19 residues. V was pared by 4 bases and J by 0 bases, with 9 bases of the junction left unmatched.

The chain carries TRBV11-2 and TRBJ2-7; possible D gene TRBD2, 6 bases. Germline V gene data show CDR1 as SGHAT and CDR2 as FQNNGV. The V and J ends lost 6 bases and 4 bases respectively, with 19 bases between them. The CDR3 covers 15 residues. The chain's CDR3 is CASREEWRGPYEQYF. The DNA of the CDR3 is TGTGCCAGCAGGGAGGAGTGGAGGGGTCCGTACGAGCAGTACTTC.

V and J are TRBV9 and TRBJ2-3; the match to TRBD2 covers 11 bases. V shed 2 bases, J shed 6 bases, and the junction held 2 bases outside the gene matches. In germline, CDR1 is SGDLS, CDR2 YYNGEE. The CDR3 has 14 residues. The CDR3 DNA reads as TGTGCCAGCAGCGTGACTAGCGGGACTGATACGCAGTATTTT. This translates into CASSVTSGTDTQYF.

This chain's CDR3 is CASSDTPRDKNYGYTF. The CDR3 nucleotides are TGCGCCAGCAGTGACACCCCCCGGGACAAAAACTATGGCTACACCTTC. V and J are TRBV4-1 and TRBJ1-2; maybe TRBD1 (6 bases). This CDR3 has 16 residues. Germline V CDR1 and CDR2: MGHRA, YSYEKL. With 6 bases removed from V and 2 bases from J, the gap between germline ends came to 19 bases.

V and J are TRBV5-4 and TRBJ1-1, with D unresolved. The CDR3 loop spans 14 amino acids. Trimming took off 0 bases at V and 0 bases at J, with 6 bases between the two ends. The germline V gene has CDR1 SGHNT and CDR2 YYREEE (reference sequence). The chain's CDR3 is CASSLDYMNTEAFF. Written as DNA, the CDR3 is TGTGCCAGCAGCTTGGATTACATGAACACTGAAGCTTTCTTT.